The 8 T cell receptor beta chains listed next were all sequenced from one sample in a study of shared clonotypes between healthy human individuals. The assay was immunoSEQ multiplex PCR, and TCRdb's table has in-frame clones only and misses some. The table has 400,000 to 500,000 clones, approximately 79% seen once. The sequenced material came from PBMCs. The receptors derive from a woman aged 40 to 50 in good health. Some clones in this sample may be carry-over from other donors' samples.

The CDR3 loop reads CASSLFPRGEKLFF. In DNA form, the CDR3 reads TGCGCCAGCAGCCTATTTCCCCGCGGTGAAAAACTGTTTTTT. This chain joins TRBV5-1 and TRBJ1-4, with D uncertain. Per germline, CDR1 SGHRS and CDR2 YFSETQ. Between the trimmed V and J ends, which lost 4 bases and 7 bases, there was a span of 14 bases. CDR3 length: 14 residues.

The chain couples TRBV11-3 to TRBJ2-2; TRBD1 aligns across 8 bases. J lost 1 base, V lost 5 bases, and 6 bases had no gene match. The germline V gene encodes CDR1 SGHNT and CDR2 YENEEA. This CDR3 has 16 residues. The CDR3 coding sequence is TGTGCCAGCAGCACTGGACAGGGACAGAACACCGGGGAGCTGTTTTTT. This codes for CASSTGQGQNTGELFF.

V gene TRBV28 combines with J gene TRBJ1-2, with TRBD1 as a possible D gene (6 bases). Germline CDR1 is MDHEN and CDR2 is SYDVKM. The CDR3 runs to 13 residues. Trimming shortened V by 7 bases and J by 6 bases, and 15 bases separated the two germline ends. The DNA of the CDR3 is TGTGCCAGCAACGGGGGGCGACGGAATGGCTACACCTTC. Translated: CASNGGRRNGYTF.

The chain couples TRBV5-1 to TRBJ2-6; 7 nucleotides match TRBD1. The junction had 2 bases not matched to a gene; V was cut back by 7 bases and J by 1 base. The CDR3 is made up of 14 amino acids. Germline V gives CDR1 SGHRS, CDR2 YFSETQ. The CDR3 is CASADRSGANVLTF. The CDR3 DNA is TGCGCCAGCGCGGACAGGTCTGGGGCCAACGTCCTGACTTTC. The variable domain in full, with the rest retrieved from reference TRBV5-1 and TRBJ2-6, is KAGVTQTPRYLIKTRGQQVTLSCSPISGHRSVSWYQQTPGQGLQFLFEYFSETQRNKGNFPGRFSGRQFSNSRSEMNVSTLELGDSALYLCASADRSGANVLTFGAGSRLTVL.

The rearrangement joins TRBV5-1 to TRBJ2-1, with 8 bases identical to TRBD1. In germline, CDR1 is SGHRS, CDR2 YFSETQ. With V trimmed by 5 bases and J by 1 base, 5 bases remained unmatched. The CDR3 length is 15 residues. The CDR3 here is CASRIRQGSYNEQFF. Here the CDR3 DNA reads TGCGCCAGCAGAATACGACAGGGGTCCTACAATGAGCAGTTCTTC.

The rearrangement joins TRBV7-9 to TRBJ1-5; D remains ambiguous. Looked up from germline, CDR1 is SEHNR and CDR2 is FQNEAQ (reference sequence). This CDR3 has 13 residues. The V and J ends lost 4 bases and 11 bases respectively, with 15 bases between them. CDR3 region: CASSSAGTTAQHF. The CDR3 DNA sequence: TGTGCCAGCAGCTCGGCGGGCACTACCGCCCAGCATTTT.

This clone showed up just a few times. The chain recombines TRBV11-2 with TRBJ2-5; 8 positions match TRBD1. From germline, CDR1 is SGHAT and CDR2 FQNNGV. This CDR3 comprises 16 residues. V shed 5 bases, J shed 0 bases, and the junction held 8 bases outside the gene matches. The CDR3 sequence: CASSPGGTLYQETQYF. In DNA form, the CDR3 reads TGTGCCAGCAGCCCAGGGGGCACCTTGTACCAAGAGACCCAGTACTTC.

This rearrangement joins TRBV7-2 to TRBJ2-1; 9 bases align to TRBD2. The trim removed 5 bases at V and 7 bases at J, leaving 9 bases unmatched. The length of the CDR3 is 15 residues. The germline CDR1 and CDR2 sequences are SGHTA and FQGNSA. The chain's CDR3 is CASSPVAGGENEQFF. The CDR3 DNA reads as TGTGCCAGCAGCCCCGTCGCGGGAGGGGAAAATGAGCAGTTCTTC.